Presented here are 18 T cell receptor beta chains from one specimen sequenced in a study of molecular identifiers for immune sequencing clone quantification (dated by TCRdb to the late 2010s). The library was obtained by PCR. TCRdb shows the sequencer as Illumina HiSeq 4000. TCRdb reran the public reads through fastp at Q25 and MiXCR, keeping productive beta chains. Rows with one shared CDR3 protein collapse into an entry with the most common genes and DNA. The sample contains a few hundred thousand distinct CDR3 sequences, about 22% of them found a single time. In total, the top ten clones hold 0.84% of the sample. Sample: naive CD8+ T cells from blood, with Jurkat cell RNA spiked in. The meaning of the sample's cell subset or site label: FACS-sorted CD8+CD4-CCR7+CD45RA+ naive T cells. Receptors were obtained from a human donor in good health. Some libraries in this study had Jurkat cell RNA spiked in.

The chain links TRBV21-1 to TRBJ2-6; the DNA was not used to check the table's D call, TRBD1. TRBV21-1 is flagged as a pseudogene. This CDR3 spans 20 amino acids. The CDR3 sequence is CASSKWGGDRSHLWSNVLTF. DNA for the CDR3: TGTGCCAGCAGCAAATGGGGGGGGGACAGATCTCATCTTTGGTCCAACGTCCTGACTTTC.

This clonotype turned up a few times. The chain has TRBV2 and TRBJ2-1; a possible D gene is TRBD1 (6 bases). This CDR3 comprises 15 residues. Trimming took off 2 bases at V and 6 bases at J, with 14 bases between the two ends. From germline, CDR1 is SNHLY and CDR2 FYNNEI. The CDR3 protein is CASSESGRGGNEQFF. The CDR3 bases are TGTGCCAGCAGTGAATCCGGCAGGGGTGGCAATGAGCAGTTCTTC.

This clonotype appeared many times. The rearrangement uses TRBV6-5 and TRBJ1-2, with TRBD1 matching 8 bases. Trimming removed 8 bases from V and 4 bases from J; junction bases left unmatched: 9. Germline V CDR1 and CDR2: MNHEY, SVGAGI. This CDR3 is 14 amino acids long. For the CDR3, the DNA is TGTGCCAGCGGGGGACAGGATAACGCCTATGGCTACACCTTC. This codes for CASGGQDNAYGYTF.

This clonotype was seen a handful of times. J is TRBJ2-2 and V is TRBV7-9, with no clear D. The CDR3 sequence is 14 residues long. Looked up from germline, CDR1 is SEHNR and CDR2 is FQNEAQ (reference sequence). V lost 5 bases to trimming and J lost 0 bases, with 7 bases between them. CDR3 in DNA: TGTGCCAGCAGCGCACACGCGAACACCGGGGAGCTGTTTTTT. Protein: CASSAHANTGELFF.

The V and J genes are TRBV7-9 and TRBJ1-2; D perhaps matches TRBD1 (5 bases). V gave up 10 bases and J gave up 6 bases, with 9 bases separating them. Germline lookup yields CDR1 SEHNR and CDR2 FQNEAQ (reference sequence). This CDR3 is built from 10 residues. In DNA, the CDR3 is TGTGCCACTACGGGGGATGGCTACACCTTC. Amino acids: CATTGDGYTF.

In this sample, this clonotype turned up a few times. The chain combines TRBV2 with TRBJ2-5, with 8 bases that match TRBD1. Germline V CDR1 and CDR2: SNHLY, FYNNEI. This CDR3 region has 16 residues. The ends lost 6 bases at V and 5 bases at J; junction bases unmatched: 14. The CDR3 DNA follows: TGTGCCAGCAGGGGGTTCCAGGGGGCGCTCCCGGAGACCCAGTACTTC. It codes for CASRGFQGALPETQYF.

This clonotype has at least ten counts. The chain carries TRBV12-3 or TRBV12-4 and TRBJ2-5; possible D gene TRBD1, 5 bases. This CDR3 has 14 amino acids. With 3 bases removed from V and 2 bases from J, the gap between germline ends came to 10 bases. CDR3 sequence (DNA): TGTGCCAGCAGTTTCGGGTCAGGGCAAGAGACCCAGTACTTC. This encodes CASSFGSGQETQYF.

There are a few counts of this clonotype. The chain links TRBV29-1 to TRBJ1-3; D call uncertain. Germline V lookup: CDR1 SQVTM, CDR2 ANQGSEA. The CDR3 covers 12 residues. The V end was cut by 7 bases, the J end by 0 bases, with 7 bases between. The CDR3 sequence is CSAKFSGNTIYF. The CDR3, as DNA: TGCAGCGCCAAATTCTCTGGAAACACCATATATTTT. The full variable domain, its missing parts supplied by reference TRBV29-1 and TRBJ1-3, is SAVISQKPSRDICQRGTSLTIQCQVDSQVTMMFWYRQQPGQSLTLIATANQGSEATYESGFVIDKFPISRPNLTFSTLTVSNMSPEDSSIYLCSAKFSGNTIYFGEGSWLTVV.

The gene calls are TRBV5-6 and TRBJ2-1, with TRBD2 matching 7 bases. The V gene end was trimmed by 0 bases and the J gene end by 9 bases; junction bases not matched to a gene: 3. Germline V lookup: CDR1 SGHDT, CDR2 YYEEEE. The CDR3 consists of 13 residues. This chain's CDR3 is CASSLALAVEQFF. As DNA, the CDR3 is TGTGCCAGCAGCTTGGCTCTAGCGGTTGAGCAGTTCTTC.

This clonotype is a singleton in its sample. The chain links TRBV7-9 to TRBJ2-7; no clear D. Per germline, CDR1 SEHNR and CDR2 FQNEAQ (reference sequence). CDR3 size: 14 residues. V dropped 4 bases and J dropped 5 bases, with 15 bases sitting between them. CDR3 in DNA: TGTGCCAGCAGCTCCCCGGACCGGTCCCACGAGCAGTACTTC. Translating gives CASSSPDRSHEQYF.

In this sample, this clonotype turned up a few times. The CDR3 DNA follows: TGCGCCAGCAGCCAAGATCGGACAGGGAAAAACACCGGGGAGCTGTTTTTT. Translated, it gives CASSQDRTGKNTGELFF. The chain combines TRBV4-3 with TRBJ2-2, with 8 bases fitting TRBD1. This CDR3 contains 17 residues. Per the germline V gene, CDR1 is LGHNA and CDR2 is YSLEER. With V trimmed by 0 bases and J by 2 bases, 5 bases remained unmatched.

Points on this clonotype: The junction departs from the called germline gene at one end, perhaps through a read error. The chain uses TRBV4-3 and TRBJ2-7, with 7 positions matching TRBD1. CDR3 length: 14 residues. Per the germline V gene, CDR1 is LGHNA and CDR2 is YSLEER. CDR3 loop: CASSQEQGSFEQYF. DNA for the CDR3: TGCGCCAGCAGCCAAGAACAGGGGTCCTTCGAGCAGTACTTC.

This clonotype appeared once. This may be a read error, as it is one base from a much larger clone. The genes are TRBV6-5 and TRBJ2-3, with D perhaps TRBD1 (6 bases). Per germline, CDR1 MNHEY and CDR2 SVGAGI. The CDR3 consists of 14 residues. V was shortened by 10 bases and J by 3 bases, with 17 bases between the two germline ends. This chain's CDR3 is CATNPGQGTDTQYF. The CDR3 nucleotides are TGTGCCACGAATCCAGGGCAGGGGACAGATACGCAGTATTTT.

This clonotype appeared a few times. The chain combines TRBV20-1 with TRBJ2-5; D uncertain. There are 14 residues in the CDR3. Germline lookup yields CDR1 DFQATT and CDR2 SNEGSKA (reference sequence). Trimming removed 0 bases from V and 0 bases from J, with 8 bases in between. The DNA of the CDR3 is TGCAGTGCTAGAGATGTGGCGGACCAAGAGACCCAGTACTTC. Translating it yields CSARDVADQETQYF.

Turning to this clonotype: This sequence may be a read error, since a much larger clone differs from it by one base. The chain uses TRBV10-2 and TRBJ2-3; TRBD1 matches 7 bases. Germline V gene data show CDR1 as WSHSY and CDR2 as SAAADI. Germline trimming cut 11 bases from V and 3 bases from J; bases unmatched to any gene: 11. The CDR3 totals 14 residues. The CDR3 spells CAGTPTGMTDTQYF. CDR3 in DNA: TGCGCCGGCACCCCGACAGGGATGACAGATACGCAGTATTTT.

With regard to this clonotype: Being one base from a much bigger clone, this may be a read error. The genes are TRBV28 and TRBJ2-1; 11 bases agree with TRBD2. With V trimmed by 2 bases and J by 0 bases, 3 bases remained unmatched. This CDR3 contains 17 residues. Germline V gives CDR1 MDHEN, CDR2 SYDVKM. In DNA form, the CDR3 reads TGTGCCAGCAGTTTAGACACTAGCGGGGGCTCCTACAATGAGCAGTTCTTC. This codes for CASSLDTSGGSYNEQFF.

This clonotype was detected many times. The rearrangement uses TRBV7-2 and TRBJ2-4; 8 nucleotides match TRBD1. The V and J ends lost 5 bases and 0 bases, in that order; junction bases with no gene match: 6. Germline lookup yields CDR1 SGHTA and CDR2 FQGNSA. The CDR3 runs 16 residues. CDR3: CASSQGQGLAKNIQYF. The CDR3, as DNA: TGTGCCAGCAGCCAAGGACAGGGTTTAGCCAAAAACATTCAGTACTTC.

Regarding this clonotype: This sequence may be a read error, since a much larger clone differs from it by one base. The chain uses TRBV4-3 and TRBJ2-7; 9 bases agree with TRBD2. The germline CDR1 and CDR2 sequences are LGHNA and YSLEER. The CDR3 contains 16 residues. The CDR3, as DNA: TGCGCCGGCAGCCAAGATTCGGGGCGGGGGGGCAACGAGCAGTACTTC. This codes for CAGSQDSGRGGNEQYF.